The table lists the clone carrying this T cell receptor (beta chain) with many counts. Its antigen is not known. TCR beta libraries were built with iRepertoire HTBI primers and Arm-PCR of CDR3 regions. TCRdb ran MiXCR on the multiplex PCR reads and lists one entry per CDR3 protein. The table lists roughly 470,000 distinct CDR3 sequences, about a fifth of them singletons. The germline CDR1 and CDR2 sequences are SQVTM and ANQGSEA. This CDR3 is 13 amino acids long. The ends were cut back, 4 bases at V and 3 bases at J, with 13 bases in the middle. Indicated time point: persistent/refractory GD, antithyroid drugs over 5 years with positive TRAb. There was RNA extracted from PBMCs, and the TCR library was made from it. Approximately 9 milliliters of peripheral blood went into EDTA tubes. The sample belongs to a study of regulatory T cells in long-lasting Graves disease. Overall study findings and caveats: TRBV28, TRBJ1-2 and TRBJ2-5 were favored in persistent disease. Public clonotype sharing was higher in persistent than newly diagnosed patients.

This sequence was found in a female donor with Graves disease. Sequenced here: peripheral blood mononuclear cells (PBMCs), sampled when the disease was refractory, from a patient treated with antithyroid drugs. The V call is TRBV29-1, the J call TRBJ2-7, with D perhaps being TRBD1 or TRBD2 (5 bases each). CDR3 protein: CSVVRDESYEQYF. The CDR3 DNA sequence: TGCAGCGTTGTCCGGGACGAAAGCTACGAGCAGTACTTC.